One and the same sample provided the 26 T cell receptor beta chains below, sequenced in a study of blood T cell repertoires in COVID-19. Repertoires were generated with immunoSEQ multiplex PCR, while TCRdb's copy carries only in-frame clones and drops some. The sample has approximately 500,000 clones, 89% seen once. The source material was peripheral blood. All receptors come from a young man with COVID-19, enrolled during active disease.

The V call is TRBV10-3, the J call TRBJ1-1; 7 nucleotides align to TRBD1. Germline CDR1 ENHRY, CDR2 SYGVKD. The CDR3 is 15 amino acids. Losses at the gene ends were 7 bases for V and 5 bases for J; bases not matched to a gene: 13. The CDR3 loop reads CAINGNRDRLTEAFF. The CDR3 DNA reads as TGTGCCATCAATGGAAACCGGGACAGATTAACTGAAGCTTTCTTT.

This clone has just one count. The chain joins TRBV7-3 to TRBJ1-1; possibly TRBD1 for D (5 bases). In germline, CDR1 is SGHTA, CDR2 FQGTGA. The germline V and J ends were trimmed by 2 bases and 1 base, with 8 bases remaining between them. The CDR3 is made up of 14 amino acids. In DNA form, the CDR3 reads TGTGCCAGCAGCTTAGACAGACAGAACACTGAAGCTTTCTTT. It translates to CASSLDRQNTEAFF. The variable domain in full, completed from reference TRBV7-3 and TRBJ1-1, reads GAGVSQTPSNKVTEKGKYVELRCDPISGHTALYWYRQSLGQGPEFLIYFQGTGAADDSGLPNDRFFAVRPEGSVSTLKIQRTERGDSAVYLCASSLDRQNTEAFFGQGTRLTVV.

CDR3 DNA sequence: TGTGCCAGCAGCCTCCAGGGGGAGAACACTGAAGCTTTCTTT. Encoded protein: CASSLQGENTEAFF. J is TRBJ1-1 and V is TRBV2; 7 bases agree with TRBD1. J was trimmed by 1 base and V by 6 bases; bases with no gene match: 5. The CDR3 has 14 amino acids. Germline V gives CDR1 SNHLY, CDR2 FYNNEI.

This clone was seen only once. The CDR3 sequence is CASITGKAPYGYTF. DNA of the CDR3: TGTGCCAGCATCACAGGGAAGGCCCCTTATGGCTACACCTTC. The rearrangement uses TRBV6-5 and TRBJ1-2; weak D call: TRBD1 (6 bases). The CDR3 totals 14 residues. Trimming left V 7 bases short and J 5 bases short, with 17 bases between. Germline V lookup: CDR1 MNHEY, CDR2 SVGAGI.

The rearrangement joins TRBV5-4 to TRBJ2-5; D is uncertain. V was pared by 2 bases and J by 6 bases, with 8 bases between. This CDR3 has 12 amino acids. Germline lookup yields CDR1 SGHNT and CDR2 YYREEE (reference sequence). The CDR3 sequence: CASSFSRQTQYF. The CDR3 coding sequence is TGTGCCAGCAGCTTCAGCAGGCAGACCCAGTACTTC.

This clone was picked up one time. The chain carries TRBV3-1 (or the pseudogene TRBV3-2) and TRBJ2-1, with a possible D match to TRBD1 (6 bases). The length of the CDR3 is 15 residues. CDR1 and CDR2 (germline): LGHDT, YNNKEL (reference sequence). V lost 4 bases, J lost 3 bases, and 13 bases lay in between. The CDR3 nucleotides read TGTGCCAGCAGCCGGAGGACAGACAACTACAATGAGCAGTTCTTC. Translating it yields CASSRRTDNYNEQFF.

The V and J genes are TRBV5-1 and TRBJ1-1; D may be TRBD1 (6 bases). Deletions cut 5 bases from V and 1 base from J, with 15 bases between. The CDR3 consists of 15 residues. Germline CDR1 and CDR2: SGHRS and YFSETQ. The CDR3 sequence is CASSPQGAENTEAFF. As DNA, the CDR3 is TGCGCCAGCAGTCCACAGGGAGCTGAGAACACTGAAGCTTTCTTT.

This clone appeared once. The J gene is TRBJ2-5, the V gene TRBV7-9; tentatively, D is TRBD2 (5 bases). Germline CDR1 and CDR2: SEHNR and FQNEAQ (reference sequence). CDR3 size: 14 residues. The V gene lost 1 base and the J gene lost 3 bases, with 9 bases spanning the gap. The CDR3 region is CASSLEPGKETQYF. CDR3 sequence (DNA): TGTGCCAGCAGCTTAGAACCGGGGAAAGAGACCCAGTACTTC.

The chain combines TRBV6-5 with TRBJ1-5; unclear D gene. The CDR3 has 13 residues. The V gene's germline CDR1 is MNHEY and CDR2 SVGAGI. The germline V and J ends were trimmed by 7 bases and 3 bases, with 10 bases remaining between them. For the CDR3, the DNA is TGTGCCAGCACCCGGGATCCCAATCAGCCCCAGCATTTT. Translated, it gives CASTRDPNQPQHF.

CDR3 in amino acids: CASSRTSGRYEQYF. CDR3 coding DNA: TGTGCCAGCAGCCGGACTAGCGGGAGGTACGAGCAGTACTTC. V usage is TRBV14 and J usage is TRBJ2-7, with 14 positions matching TRBD2. The trim removed 4 bases at V and 4 bases at J, leaving 0 bases unmatched. Germline CDR1 SGHDN, CDR2 FVKESK. The CDR3 extends over 14 amino acids.

In its sample, this clone was seen a few times. V and J are TRBV6-4 and TRBJ2-1; D possibly corresponds to TRBD1 (8 bases). The germline V gene encodes CDR1 MRHNA and CDR2 SNTAGT. V was cut by 4 bases and J by 6 bases, with 16 bases left in between. The CDR3 totals 15 residues. The CDR3 is CASSVSGTGGNEQFF. The CDR3 region has the DNA TGTGCCAGCAGTGTCAGCGGGACAGGAGGCAATGAGCAGTTCTTC.

This rearrangement joins TRBV6-2 or TRBV6-3 to TRBJ2-2; possible D gene TRBD2, 6 bases. CDR1 and CDR2 from the germline V gene are MNHEY and SVGEGT. This CDR3 has 15 amino acids. Trimming stripped 2 bases from V and 4 bases from J, with 11 bases between. The CDR3 region is CASSYAGTLTGELFF. CDR3 DNA: TGTGCCAGCAGTTACGCGGGGACGCTCACCGGGGAGCTGTTTTTT.

The V and J genes are TRBV5-1 and TRBJ1-5, with D maybe TRBD1 (5 bases). Per germline, CDR1 SGHRS and CDR2 YFSETQ. CDR3 size: 15 residues. V lost 0 bases and J lost 0, with 7 bases in between. CDR3 nucleotide sequence: TGCGCCAGCAGCTTGGTGGGGGGTAGCAATCAGCCCCAGCATTTT. As protein: CASSLVGGSNQPQHF.

V is TRBV14 and J is TRBJ2-1, with 11 bases matching TRBD2. J was trimmed by 6 bases and V by 6 bases; bases with no gene match: 7. The CDR3 totals 15 residues. The V gene's germline CDR1 is SGHDN and CDR2 FVKESK. CDR3 nucleotides: TGTGCCAGCAGTCTAGCGGGGGGACGCGGCAATGAGCAGTTCTTC. Its translation: CASSLAGGRGNEQFF.

J is TRBJ1-1 and V is TRBV3-1 (or the pseudogene TRBV3-2); tentatively, D is TRBD1 (6 bases). The CDR3 is 12 amino acids. The germline CDR1 and CDR2 sequences are LGHDT and YNNKEL (reference sequence). The V end lost 1 base, the J end lost 7 bases, and 7 bases lay between the germline ends. CDR3 DNA sequence: TGTGCCAGCAGCCAAGGACAGGATGAAGCTTTCTTT. Protein sequence: CASSQGQDEAFF.

CDR3 DNA sequence: TGTGCCACCAGCAGAGGGACAGGGAGTGAAAACACCATATATTTT. Encoded protein: CATSRGTGSENTIYF. The V and J genes are TRBV15 and TRBJ1-3; 8 nucleotides match TRBD1. The CDR3 is made up of 15 amino acids. Trimming took 1 base from V and 6 from J; bases not matched to a gene: 5. Per the germline V gene, CDR1 is LNHNV and CDR2 is YYDKDF (reference sequence).

This chain joins TRBV5-1 and TRBJ2-3; 8 bases are shared with TRBD1. The germline CDR1 and CDR2 sequences are SGHRS and YFSETQ. The CDR3 covers 16 residues. V lost 5 bases, J lost 0 bases, and 8 bases stayed unmatched. This chain's CDR3 is CASSKGQGASTDTQYF. For the CDR3, the DNA is TGCGCCAGCAGTAAAGGTCAGGGGGCTAGCACAGATACGCAGTATTTT. The entire variable domain, with the rest obtained from reference TRBV5-1 and TRBJ2-3, is as follows: KAGVTQTPRYLIKTRGQQVTLSCSPISGHRSVSWYQQTPGQGLQFLFEYFSETQRNKGNFPGRFSGRQFSNSRSEMNVSTLELGDSALYLCASSKGQGASTDTQYFGPGTRLTVL.

The V and J genes are TRBV14 and TRBJ2-1; 7 bases map to TRBD2. V was pared by 1 base and J by 6 bases, with 9 bases of the junction left unmatched. Per the germline V gene, CDR1 is SGHDN and CDR2 is FVKESK. This CDR3 has 16 amino acids. The CDR3 loop reads CASSQGAGGSRNEQFF. The CDR3 nucleotides are TGTGCCAGCAGCCAAGGGGCGGGCGGGAGCCGCAATGAGCAGTTCTTC.

The CDR3 reads CASSQVQGSSGNTIYF. The DNA for the CDR3 is TGTGCCAGCAGCCAAGTTCAGGGCTCCTCTGGAAACACCATATATTTT. The genes are TRBV3-1 (or the pseudogene TRBV3-2) and TRBJ1-3, with D possibly matching TRBD1 (5 bases). V shed 1 base and J shed 0 bases, with 10 bases lying between them. Germline CDR1 reads LGHDT; CDR2 reads YNNKEL (reference sequence). CDR3 length: 16 amino acids.

The V call is TRBV27, the J call TRBJ2-7, with 8 bases aligning to TRBD1. Germline assignment: CDR1 MNHEY and CDR2 SMNVEV (reference sequence). This CDR3 spans 14 amino acids. The V segment lost 5 bases and the J segment 2 bases; nucleotides outside the gene matches: 5. The CDR3 sequence: CASSDRGSPYEQYF. The CDR3 nucleotides are TGTGCCAGCAGTGACAGGGGAAGCCCCTACGAGCAGTACTTC.

Comment on this clone: Other DNA sequences in this specimen translate into the identical CDR3. The V call is TRBV6-5, the J call TRBJ1-6, with a weak D call TRBD1 (5 bases). V lost 0 bases to trimming and J lost 7 bases, with 10 bases between them. This CDR3 has 15 amino acids. Germline V CDR1 and CDR2: MNHEY, SVGAGI. CDR3 DNA sequence: TGTGCCAGCAGTTACTCGGGCCAGGGCAATTCACCCCTCCACTTT. Translated, it gives CASSYSGQGNSPLHF.

This chain joins TRBV5-4 and TRBJ2-1; 11 bases match TRBD2. This CDR3 is built from 17 residues. The trim removed 4 bases at V and 3 bases at J, leaving 9 bases unmatched. Looked up from germline, CDR1 is SGHNT and CDR2 is YYREEE (reference sequence). The CDR3 spells CASSTLIAGGHYNEQFF. CDR3 bases: TGTGCCAGCAGCACCTTGATAGCGGGGGGGCACTACAATGAGCAGTTCTTC. Full variable domain (outside the CDR3, taken from reference TRBV5-4 and TRBJ2-1): ETGVTQSPTHLIKTRGQQVTLRCSSQSGHNTVSWYQQALGQGPQFIFQYYREEENGRGNFPPRFSGLQFPNYSSELNVNALELDDSALYLCASSTLIAGGHYNEQFFGPGTRLTVL.

The rearrangement uses TRBV10-1 and TRBJ2-1, with no clear D. CDR3 length: 14 residues. Between the trimmed V and J ends, which lost 0 bases and 4 bases, there was a span of 7 bases. Germline-derived CDR1 and CDR2 are WNHNN and SYGVQD (reference sequence). CDR3 protein: CASSESIDYNEQFF. The CDR3, as DNA: TGCGCCAGCAGTGAGTCGATAGATTACAATGAGCAGTTCTTC.

This chain joins TRBV7-9 and TRBJ1-4; D gene uncertain. CDR3 length: 15 residues. Trimming removed 5 bases at V and 8 bases at J, with 18 bases between. The germline gives CDR1 SEHNR, CDR2 FQNEAQ (reference sequence). Written as DNA, the CDR3 is TGTGCCAGCAGCCAAAACACGGGTAGATACGAAAAACTGTTTTTT. Encoded protein: CASSQNTGRYEKLFF.

Note on this clone: Other DNA variants within this sample encode the same CDR3. The chain joins TRBV10-3 to TRBJ2-7; TRBD1 aligns across 7 bases. The CDR3 sequence is 12 residues long. The V and J ends lost 6 bases and 3 bases, in that order; junction bases with no gene match: 2. Germline assignment: CDR1 ENHRY and CDR2 SYGVKD. The CDR3: CAISRDSYEQYF. CDR3 coding DNA: TGTGCCATCAGCAGGGACAGCTACGAGCAGTACTTC.

This clone appeared once. The J gene is TRBJ2-7, the V gene TRBV24-1; possible D gene TRBD2, 5 bases. From germline, CDR1 is KGHDR and CDR2 SFDVKD. With 4 bases removed from V and 5 bases from J, the gap between germline ends came to 17 bases. The CDR3 spans 15 residues. The CDR3 is CATSDLLLVSHEQYF. The CDR3 nucleotides read TGTGCCACCAGTGACCTCTTACTAGTTTCCCACGAGCAGTACTTC.